Listed below are T cell receptor beta chains from one sample, sequenced in a study of PD-1 blockade in classical Hodgkin lymphoma. The assay was immunoSEQ multiplex PCR, and TCRdb's table has in-frame clones only and misses some. The sample has approximately 17,000 clones, approximately 62% seen once. The starting material was peripheral blood mononuclear cells (PBMCs), obtained before the fourth cycle of nivolumab. These receptors all come from a human donor with classical Hodgkin lymphoma. CDR3s include the opening cysteine and the closing phenylalanine or tryptophan. A D gene is named only where the DNA matches it firmly. Only some rows state a clone size, as once, few, many or a class for expanded clones.

V gene,clone size,J gene,D gene,CDR3 DNA,CDR3 protein
TRBV5-1,.,TRBJ2-1,.,TGCGCCAGCAGCTCCAGGGACGCCAGGGATGAGCAGTTCTTC,CASSSRDARDEQFF
TRBV7-9,.,TRBJ2-7,TRBD1,TGTGCCAGCAGCAGACAGGGGACTTCCTACGAGCAGTACTTC,CASSRQGTSYEQYF
TRBV7-6,.,TRBJ2-1,TRBD1,TGTGCCAGCAGCCTGGACAGGGAGGCTCCTGAGCAGTTCTTC,CASSLDREAPEQFF
TRBV2,.,TRBJ2-1,.,TGTGCCAGCAGTGAATTGGGGGGAAAGGTAGGGCAGTTCTTC,CASSELGGKVGQFF
TRBV4-2,.,TRBJ1-5,TRBD1,TGTGCCAGCAGCCCCGGGACAGGGGGTCAGCCCCAGCATTTT,CASSPGTGGQPQHF
TRBV6-5,.,TRBJ2-3,TRBD2,TGTGCCAGCAGTTACTTAGCGGGAACAGATACGCAGTATTTT,CASSYLAGTDTQYF
TRBV4-1,.,TRBJ1-1,.,TGCGCCAGCAGCCAAGATCCCCATTACACTGAAGCTTTCTTT,CASSQDPHYTEAFF
TRBV2,.,TRBJ1-5,.,TGTGCCAGCAGTGAAACAGGAAGCAATCAGCCCCAGCATTTT,CASSETGSNQPQHF
TRBV5-4,.,TRBJ2-5,.,TGTGCCAGCAGCCCCGGAGGCGGAAACGTAGAGACCCAGTACTTC,CASSPGGGNVETQYF
TRBV28,.,TRBJ1-1,.,TGTGCCAGCAGTGTCCGGGGTGAGAACACTGAAGCTTTCTTT,CASSVRGENTEAFF
TRBV27,.,TRBJ1-5,.,TGTGCCAGCAGTTTATCGGTTTACCAGCCCCAGCATTTT,CASSLSVYQPQHF
TRBV5-1,.,TRBJ1-1,.,TGCGCCAGCAGCTTGGTCCCGGGGACTGAAGCTTTCTTT,CASSLVPGTEAFF
TRBV27,.,TRBJ1-6,.,TGTGCCAGCAGTTTAGGGACCGCGGTGGGGAATTCACCCCTCCACTTT,CASSLGTAVGNSPLHF
TRBV7-9,.,TRBJ2-1,TRBD2,TGTGCCAGCAGCTTAGACTCATTGGGCGGGAGGAGCTACAATGAGCAGTTCTTC,CASSLDSLGGRSYNEQFF
TRBV5-5,.,TRBJ1-2,TRBD1,TGTGCCAGCAGCTTGGTCAGGGGGGAGTATGGCTACACCTTC,CASSLVRGEYGYTF
TRBV5-1,.,TRBJ1-5,.,TGCGCCAGCAGCTTTGGGGTCGGACAGCCCCAGCATTTT,CASSFGVGQPQHF
TRBV19,.,TRBJ1-4,TRBD1,TGTGCCAGTATGCTAGGACAGGGGGCTGAAAAACTGTTTTTT,CASMLGQGAEKLFF
TRBV6-4,.,TRBJ1-1,.,TGTGCCAGCAGTGACTCGCCAGCGGATGAAGCTTTCTTT,CASSDSPADEAFF
TRBV4-1,.,TRBJ2-7,TRBD2,TGCGCCAGCAGCCGAGTCCCGACTAGCGGGACTTACGAGCAGTACTTC,CASSRVPTSGTYEQYF
TRBV5-6,.,TRBJ2-7,.,TGTGCCAGCAGCTTGGTGACAGACGAGCAGTACTTC,CASSLVTDEQYF
TRBV5-6,medium-sized,TRBJ1-1,.,TGTGCCAGCAGCTTGTTCGCGAACACTGAAGCTTTCTTT,CASSLFANTEAFF
TRBV14,few,TRBJ1-6,.,TGTGCCAGCAGCCAAGAGAGAAACTATAATTCACCCCTCCACTTT,CASSQERNYNSPLHF
TRBV28,.,TRBJ1-1,.,TGTGCCAGCAGTTTAGGGCAGGTGAACACTGAAGCTTTCTTT,CASSLGQVNTEAFF
TRBV7-9,.,TRBJ2-5,TRBD2,TGTGCCAGCAGCTTTTCGGGAGGCAGGGAGACCCAGTACTTC,CASSFSGGRETQYF
TRBV29-1,.,TRBJ2-7,TRBD1,TGCAGCGTTGACTTGGGGACAGGGATATCCTACGAGCAGTACTTC,CSVDLGTGISYEQYF